This T cell receptor (beta chain) originates from a study of T-cell reconstitution after alpha-beta-depleted transplantation in children. Unique molecular identifiers were incorporated when the TCRbeta library was constructed. Each CDR3 protein gets one entry after TCRdb re-called the PCR reads with MiXCR. Seen here are 500,000 to 600,000 distinct CDR3 sequences, approximately 20% observed once, and the top ten hold 2.5% to 3.5%. The CDR3 extends over 13 amino acids. Germline values: CDR1 DFQATT, CDR2 SNEGSKA (reference sequence). Trimming stripped 2 bases from V and 7 bases from J, with 14 bases between.

This TCR was sampled from a human donor who donated a stem cell graft to a child with acute lymphoblastic leukemia. The chain employs TRBV20-1 and TRBJ1-2, with D perhaps TRBD1 (5 bases). The material sequenced was PBMCs from the stem cell graft donor, taken from the stem cell graft. The CDR3 reads CSARRAGLAGYTF. The CDR3 coding sequence is TGCAGTGCTAGAAGGGCAGGGTTAGCTGGCTACACCTTC.